These 29 T cell receptor beta chains were all obtained from the same sample, sequenced in a study of T cell responses to AZD1222 COVID-19 vaccine. Sequencing was performed with immunoSEQ multiplex PCR; in TCRdb, only in-frame clones are kept and a portion is missing. The sample lists 180,000 or so clones; almost 90% were seen once. Material: peripheral blood, obtained on day 0 of AZD1222 vaccination. Every receptor here comes from an adult in good health.

The rearrangement uses TRBV6-5 and TRBJ1-2; possibly TRBD1 for D (5 bases). Trimming pared 6 bases from V and 3 bases from J, leaving 11 bases between. The length of the CDR3 is 13 residues. Germline V gene sequence: CDR1 MNHEY, CDR2 SVGAGI. The CDR3, as DNA: TGTGCCAGCAGGCCGGGGGTAGACTATGGCTACACCTTC. Protein product: CASRPGVDYGYTF.

This clone was counted once. J is TRBJ2-5 and V is TRBV5-4; tentative D call: TRBD2 (7 bases). Trimming took off 0 bases at V and 2 bases at J, with 20 bases between the two ends. Germline V lookup: CDR1 SGHNT, CDR2 YYREEE (reference sequence). This CDR3 is built from 18 residues. The CDR3 bases are TGTGCCAGCAGCTTGGCCCCGGGGGCGGGGGCCCCTCAAGAGACCCAGTACTTC. Translating it yields CASSLAPGAGAPQETQYF.

J is TRBJ1-6 and V is TRBV3-1 (or the pseudogene TRBV3-2), with D unresolved. Germline loops: CDR1 LGHDT, CDR2 YNNKEL (reference sequence). Trimming cost V 0 bases and J 0 bases, with 15 bases left between them. The CDR3 loop spans 19 amino acids. The CDR3 protein is CASSQDRVIGSSYNSPLHF. The CDR3 bases are TGTGCCAGCAGCCAAGACCGGGTGATAGGGAGCTCCTATAATTCACCCCTCCACTTT.

This sequence joins TRBV6-2 or TRBV6-3 and TRBJ2-3; the D is unclear. The CDR3 consists of 12 residues. The V end lost 5 bases, the J end lost 4 bases, and 7 bases lay between the germline ends. Germline V gene lookup returns CDR1 MNHEY and CDR2 SVGEGT. The CDR3 region has the DNA TGTGCCAGCAGTGACCGTCCAGATACGCAGTATTTT. Protein product: CASSDRPDTQYF.

This CDR3 reads CASSADSLSFSYNEQFF. The DNA for the CDR3 is TGTGCCAGCAGTGCCGACTCGCTCTCGTTCTCCTACAATGAGCAGTTCTTC. The gene calls are TRBV27 and TRBJ2-1; no definite D call. V was trimmed by 5 bases and J by 0 bases, leaving 17 bases between them. The germline CDR1 and CDR2 sequences are MNHEY and SMNVEV (reference sequence). The CDR3 consists of 17 residues.

This clone was counted only a few times. This rearrangement joins TRBV5-4 to TRBJ2-7; 13 nucleotides line up with TRBD2. V trimming: 4 bases; J trimming: 3 bases; junction bases outside the gene matches: 10. Germline CDR1 SGHNT, CDR2 YYREEE (reference sequence). The CDR3 has 17 residues. As DNA, the CDR3 is TGTGCCAGCAGCCGGCGCGGGACTAGCGGGGCCCACTACGAGCAGTACTTC. Residues: CASSRRGTSGAHYEQYF. Drawing the rest from reference TRBV5-4 and TRBJ2-7, the complete variable domain is ETGVTQSPTHLIKTRGQQVTLRCSSQSGHNTVSWYQQALGQGPQFIFQYYREEENGRGNFPPRFSGLQFPNYSSELNVNALELDDSALYLCASSRRGTSGAHYEQYFGPGTRLTVT.

This rearrangement joins TRBV19 to TRBJ2-1, with 8 positions matching TRBD1. Trimming removed 10 bases from V and 11 bases from J; junction bases left unmatched: 16. CDR3 length equals 14 residues. The V gene's germline CDR1 is LNHDA and CDR2 SQIVND (reference sequence). CDR3: CATRTGQVVGQQFF. The CDR3 region has the DNA TGTGCCACCCGGACAGGGCAGGTTGTCGGTCAGCAGTTCTTC.

The J gene is TRBJ1-5, the V gene TRBV5-1, with D possibly TRBD1 on 5 matching bases. V shed 4 bases and J shed 2 bases, with 13 bases lying between them. Germline V gene data show CDR1 as SGHRS and CDR2 as YFSETQ. The CDR3 runs 15 residues. The CDR3 protein is CASSAEGRGNQPQHF. The CDR3 nucleotides read TGCGCCAGCAGCGCGGAGGGCAGGGGCAATCAGCCCCAGCATTTT. Filled out from reference TRBV5-1 and TRBJ1-5, the complete variable domain reads KAGVTQTPRYLIKTRGQQVTLSCSPISGHRSVSWYQQTPGQGLQFLFEYFSETQRNKGNFPGRFSGRQFSNSRSEMNVSTLELGDSALYLCASSAEGRGNQPQHFGDGTRLSIL.

The chain combines TRBV7-9 with TRBJ2-5; D may be TRBD2 (6 bases). Per germline, CDR1 SEHNR and CDR2 FQNEAQ (reference sequence). The length of the CDR3 is 13 residues. The ends were cut back, 2 bases at V and 5 bases at J, with 9 bases in the middle. The CDR3 reads CASSLRGRETQYF. The CDR3, as DNA: TGTGCCAGCAGCTTACGGGGGAGGGAGACCCAGTACTTC.

The gene calls are TRBV18 and TRBJ2-1; 9 nucleotides agree with TRBD2. The CDR3 is 15 residues long. With 6 bases clipped from V and 4 bases from J, the junction kept 7 bases outside the gene matches. CDR1 and CDR2 from the germline V gene are KGHSH and LQKENI. CDR3 amino acids: CASSDLAGGYNEQFF. The CDR3 coding sequence is TGTGCCAGCTCCGACCTCGCGGGGGGGTACAATGAGCAGTTCTTC. Complete variable domain (other parts from reference TRBV18 and TRBJ2-1): NAGVMQNPRHLVRRRGQEARLRCSPMKGHSHVYWYRQLPEEGLKFMVYLQKENIIDESGMPKERFSAEFPKEGPSILRIQQVVRGDSAAYFCASSDLAGGYNEQFFGPGTRLTVL.

The chain recombines TRBV5-5 with TRBJ1-3, with TRBD1 as a possible D gene (5 bases). The germline V gene has CDR1 SGHKS and CDR2 YYEKEE (reference sequence). The CDR3 totals 15 residues. Trimming took 6 bases from V and 4 from J, leaving 17 bases between them. The DNA for the CDR3 is TGTGCCAGCACCTCACTTAGGGACGGAGGAAACACCATATATTTT. This codes for CASTSLRDGGNTIYF.

V usage is TRBV5-1 and J usage is TRBJ1-2; TRBD1 is a possible D gene (5 bases). CDR1 is SGHRS and CDR2 is YFSETQ in the germline V gene. V was pared by 0 bases and J by 8 bases, with 14 bases between. This CDR3 is 14 amino acids long. In DNA form, the CDR3 reads TGCGCCAGCAGCTTGGCCAGAGGTTCAGGGGGCTACACCTTC. Translation: CASSLARGSGGYTF.

The chain is built from TRBV29-1 and TRBJ1-3, with D possibly TRBD1 on 5 matching bases. Germline values: CDR1 SQVTM, CDR2 ANQGSEA. There are 12 residues in the CDR3. V was pared by 7 bases and J by 4 bases, with 11 bases between. The CDR3 region is CSARDGGNTIYF. CDR3 bases: TGCAGCGCCCGGGACGGAGGAAACACCATATATTTT.

This clone was seen a handful of times. The gene calls are TRBV4-1 and TRBJ1-6, with D possibly matching TRBD1 (5 bases). The length of the CDR3 is 15 residues. Germline V gene sequence: CDR1 MGHRA, CDR2 YSYEKL. Trimming removed 1 base at V and 2 bases at J, with 6 bases between. The CDR3 region has the DNA TGCGCCAGCAGCCAAGGGGGGGCCTATAATTCACCCCTCCACTTT. This encodes CASSQGGAYNSPLHF.

The V and J genes are TRBV27 and TRBJ2-7, with D perhaps being TRBD1 or TRBD2 (7 bases each). The V and J ends lost 2 bases and 0 bases respectively, with 11 bases between them. CDR1 is MNHEY, CDR2 SMNVEV, per germline (reference sequence). CDR3 length: 15 residues. CDR3 residues: CASSLQGGVSYEQYF. CDR3 in DNA: TGTGCCAGCAGTTTACAGGGGGGGGTCTCCTACGAGCAGTACTTC.

The chain has TRBV6-2 or TRBV6-3 and TRBJ1-3; D unclear. V was shortened by 5 bases and J by 0 bases, with 14 bases between the two germline ends. The CDR3 has 16 residues. From germline, CDR1 is MNHEY and CDR2 SVGEGT. CDR3 DNA sequence: TGTGCCAGCAGTCAACGCAACAGCTACTCTGGAAACACCATATATTTT. It codes for CASSQRNSYSGNTIYF.

The V gene is TRBV27, the J gene TRBJ2-7; TRBD1 aligns across 8 bases. CDR1 and CDR2 from the germline V gene are MNHEY and SMNVEV (reference sequence). V lost 6 bases, J lost 3 bases, and 7 bases stayed unmatched. There are 14 residues in the CDR3. The CDR3 DNA follows: TGTGCCAGCAGGAAACAGGGGGTGATCTACGAGCAGTACTTC. This translates into CASRKQGVIYEQYF.

This chain joins TRBV27 and TRBJ2-5, with 13 nucleotides matching TRBD2. The CDR3 sequence is 16 residues long. V dropped 5 bases and J dropped 1; count of bases not matched to a gene: 4. The germline gives CDR1 MNHEY, CDR2 SMNVEV (reference sequence). The CDR3 sequence: CASSVRLAGGQETQYF. The CDR3 DNA reads TGTGCCAGCAGTGTCCGACTAGCGGGGGGCCAAGAGACCCAGTACTTC.

The rearrangement uses TRBV14 and TRBJ1-6; D is undetermined. With 4 bases removed from V and 10 bases from J, the gap between germline ends came to 14 bases. The CDR3 consists of 14 residues. The germline gives CDR1 SGHDN, CDR2 FVKESK. This CDR3 reads CASSPYPPGSPLHF. Here the CDR3 DNA reads TGTGCCAGCAGCCCCTATCCGCCCGGGTCACCCCTCCACTTT.

This clone was seen a handful of times. The chain employs TRBV27 and TRBJ1-2; D unclear. With 2 bases removed from V and 7 bases from J, the gap between germline ends came to 8 bases. This CDR3 has 12 amino acids. Germline-derived CDR1 and CDR2 are MNHEY and SMNVEV (reference sequence). CDR3 sequence reads: CASSLEGVGYTF. In DNA, the CDR3 is TGTGCCAGCAGTTTAGAAGGTGTTGGCTACACCTTC.

This chain joins TRBV3-1 (or the pseudogene TRBV3-2) and TRBJ1-2, with D unclear. The CDR3 totals 15 residues. Looked up from germline, CDR1 is LGHDT and CDR2 is YNNKEL (reference sequence). Trimming took off 0 bases at V and 5 bases at J, with 13 bases between the two ends. The CDR3 sequence: CASSQDSYGGYGYTF. CDR3 nucleotides: TGTGCCAGCAGCCAAGATTCATACGGAGGATATGGCTACACCTTC.

The chain joins TRBV19 to TRBJ1-3; TRBD1 is a possible D gene (5 bases). Trimming removed 2 bases from V and 0 bases from J, with 17 bases in between. The CDR3 totals 18 residues. Germline CDR1 LNHDA, CDR2 SQIVND (reference sequence). This CDR3 reads CASSIIFDSGYSGNTIYF. The CDR3 DNA is TGTGCCAGTAGTATAATTTTCGACAGCGGGTACTCTGGAAACACCATATATTTT.

The J gene is TRBJ1-2, the V gene TRBV2; D call uncertain. Deletions cut 2 bases from V and 4 bases from J, with 14 bases between. The CDR3 runs to 15 residues. Germline V gene data show CDR1 as SNHLY and CDR2 as FYNNEI. The CDR3 DNA is TGTGCCAGCAGTGAAAGCCCGTACGGAATCTATGGCTACACCTTC. It translates to CASSESPYGIYGYTF.

This clone has just one count. This chain uses TRBV19 with TRBJ1-1, with D perhaps TRBD1 (5 bases). The CDR3 extends over 14 amino acids. V was cut by 3 bases and J by 10 bases, with 18 bases left in between. Looked up from germline, CDR1 is LNHDA and CDR2 is SQIVND (reference sequence). The CDR3 loop reads CASSMEEAGTRAFF. CDR3 bases: TGTGCCAGTAGTATGGAAGAAGCGGGGACCAGAGCTTTCTTT.

This chain links TRBV2 with TRBJ2-1; D perhaps matches TRBD2 (5 bases). Between the trimmed V and J ends, which lost 4 bases and 6 bases, there was a span of 10 bases. Germline values: CDR1 SNHLY, CDR2 FYNNEI. This CDR3 is built from 13 residues. The CDR3 region has the DNA TGTGCCAGCAGTGTGCTAGCCGGCAATGAGCAGTTCTTC. It translates to CASSVLAGNEQFF.

This clone was detected only a few times. The chain carries TRBV7-2 and TRBJ1-1; D is unresolved. Trimming took 4 bases from V and 0 from J, leaving 12 bases between them. Per germline, CDR1 SGHTA and CDR2 FQGNSA. The CDR3 length is 15 residues. The CDR3 DNA reads as TGTGCCAGCAGCTCCTACACCGGAATGAACACTGAAGCTTTCTTT. Residues: CASSSYTGMNTEAFF.

This chain links TRBV30 with TRBJ1-5; D is ambiguous. The CDR3 runs to 14 residues. Germline CDR1 and CDR2: GTSNPN and SVGIG (reference sequence). V lost 3 bases to trimming and J lost 0 bases, with 9 bases between them. In DNA, the CDR3 is TGTGCCTGGAGCGGTGATAATAGCAATCAGCCCCAGCATTTT. This encodes CAWSGDNSNQPQHF.

V is TRBV5-1 and J is TRBJ2-7; D ambiguous. CDR1 and CDR2 from the germline V gene are SGHRS and YFSETQ. The CDR3 spans 10 residues. V was shortened by 1 base and J by 6 bases, with 2 bases between the two germline ends. In DNA, the CDR3 is TGCGCCAGCAGCTTGACCGAGCAGTACTTC. Amino acid sequence: CASSLTEQYF.

This clone appeared a few times. The chain recombines TRBV6-4 with TRBJ2-4; 10 bases match TRBD2. J was trimmed by 6 bases and V by 0 bases; bases with no gene match: 2. The CDR3 runs to 15 residues. Germline values: CDR1 MRHNA, CDR2 SNTAGT. CDR3: CASSDSAGGPNIQYF. The CDR3 DNA is TGTGCCAGCAGTGACTCAGCGGGGGGGCCAAACATTCAGTACTTC.